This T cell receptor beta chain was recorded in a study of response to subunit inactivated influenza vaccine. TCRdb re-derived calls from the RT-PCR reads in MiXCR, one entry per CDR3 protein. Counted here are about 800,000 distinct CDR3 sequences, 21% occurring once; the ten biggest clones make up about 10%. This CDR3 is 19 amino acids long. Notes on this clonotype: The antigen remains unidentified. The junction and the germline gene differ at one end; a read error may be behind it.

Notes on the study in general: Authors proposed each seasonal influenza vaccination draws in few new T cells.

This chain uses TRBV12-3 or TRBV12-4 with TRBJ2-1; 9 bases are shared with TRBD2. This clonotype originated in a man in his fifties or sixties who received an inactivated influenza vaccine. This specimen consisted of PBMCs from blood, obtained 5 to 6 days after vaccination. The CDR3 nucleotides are TGTACCAGCAGCCCGAATTCGCGCGGGAGGGCGATATCCTACAATGAGCAGTTCTTC. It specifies CTSSPNSRGRAISYNEQFF.